The present entry profiles one TCR beta chain with its context. Antigen unknown. Germline-derived CDR1 and CDR2 are KGHSH and LQKENI. Trimming removed 3 bases at V and 3 bases at J, with 15 bases between. This CDR3 contains 15 residues. The blood sample was taken during the colonoscopy visit. This sample is drawn from a study of pediatric ulcerative colitis. Generated by immunoSEQ multiplex PCR, the TCRdb table keeps only in-frame clones and is missing some. The sample records under 70,000 clones, 75% to 90% being singletons. Study-wide results and caveats: Ulcerative colitis patients shared more blood-rectal clones than controls. In rectum, acute severe colitis had expanded clones and less diversity.

V usage is TRBV18 and J usage is TRBJ2-7, with a weak D call TRBD1 (6 bases). The sequence derives from a boy aged 10-17 years who was a control in a study of pediatric ulcerative colitis. What was sequenced was blood. CDR3 coding DNA: TGTGCCAGCTCACCGGGCAGGGGTCCTTTCTACGAGCAGTACTTC. It encodes CASSPGRGPFYEQYF.